This T cell receptor (beta chain) was profiled in a study of cytomegalovirus exposure and HLA in healthy donors. The assay was immunoSEQ multiplex PCR, and TCRdb's table has in-frame clones only and misses some. The table shows 45,000 to 70,000 clones, with over 90% occurring only once. Unmatched junction bases numbered 10, after V lost 6 bases and J lost 9 bases. Per germline, CDR1 MNHEY and CDR2 SVGAGI. The CDR3 has 13 amino acids. Separate from the approximately 670-subject first cohort was the approximately 110-subject validation cohort, to which the donors belonged. This TCR was sampled from a woman between 18 and 30 years old in good health and CMV-seronegative. The source material was PBMCs. V is TRBV6-5 and J is TRBJ1-2; 7 bases align to TRBD1. CDR3 amino acids: CASSPGQPRRYTF. Here the CDR3 DNA reads TGTGCCAGCAGCCCGGGACAGCCAAGACGCTACACCTTC.